A selection of T cell receptor beta chains follows, all from one sample in a study of blood T cell repertoires in COVID-19. Clones were sequenced by immunoSEQ multiplex PCR, and TCRdb holds only the in-frame ones, with some missing. There are over 150,000 clones in the sample; around 90% occur only once, and approximately 0.6% lies in the top ten. The source material was peripheral blood. The receptors were gathered from a man between 60 and 70 years old with COVID-19, enrolled during active disease. Both conserved end residues are part of each CDR3. A D gene is named only where the DNA matches it firmly. Not all rows give a size; the values are once, few, many and, for expanded clones, a class.

>NA|NA|TRBJ2-7|TRBV7-9
TGTGCCAGCAGCGCATCGGGACACAACTACGAGCAGTACTTC
CASSASGHNYEQYF
>NA|TRBD2|TRBJ2-5|TRBV28
TGTGCCAGCAAGCGGGGGGGTCAAGAGACCCAGTACTTC
CASKRGGQETQYF
>once|NA|TRBJ1-1|TRBV9
TGTGCCAGCAGCGTAGGCAGGGGCCACAAAGGCGGGACTGAAGCTTTCTTT
CASSVGRGHKGGTEAFF
>NA|TRBD1|TRBJ1-1|TRBV7-2
TGTGCCAGCAGCCCACAGGGGCCCGACACTGAAGCTTTCTTT
CASSPQGPDTEAFF
>NA|TRBD2|TRBJ2-1|TRBV5-1
TGCGCCAGCAGCTTGGTCGGGCGGGAGGGTGGCAATGAGCAGTTCTTC
CASSLVGREGGNEQFF
>NA|TRBD1|TRBJ1-1|TRBV24-1
TGTGCCACCAGGGGCTCTACAGGGGGCGGCGGCACTGAAGCTTTCTTT
CATRGSTGGGGTEAFF
>NA|TRBD2|TRBJ2-1|TRBV2
TGTGCCAGCAGTGCGAGCCTACCGGGACTAGCTTTGAGGAATGAGCAGTTCTTC
CASSASLPGLALRNEQFF
>once|TRBD2|TRBJ2-1|TRBV29-1
TGCAGCGTTGAAGATTTCGGCGGGAGGGGCTACAATGAGCAGTTCTTC
CSVEDFGGRGYNEQFF
>NA|NA|TRBJ2-1|TRBV27
TGTGCCAGCAGTTCGTCGGACAGTTACAATGAGCAGTTCTTC
CASSSSDSYNEQFF
>many|NA|TRBJ2-7|TRBV12-3/TRBV12-4
TGTGCCAGCAGTTGGGGCGGGGAGTACGAGCAGTACTTC
CASSWGGEYEQYF
>NA|NA|TRBJ1-2|TRBV4-3
TGCGCCAGCAGCCAAGATTCCAGGGGCGGTAACTATGGCTACACCTTC
CASSQDSRGGNYGYTF
>NA|NA|TRBJ1-1|TRBV7-2
TGTGCCAGCAGCTTGCAGGGGAACACTGAAGCTTTCTTT
CASSLQGNTEAFF
>NA|NA|TRBJ1-2|TRBV4-2
TGTGCCAGCAGCCAAAGCGCAGACCTTAGCTATGGCTACACCTTC
CASSQSADLSYGYTF
>NA|TRBD1|TRBJ2-7|TRBV5-8
TGTGCCAGCAGCTTGGATATAGGCGGGACAGGGGGGTACGAGCAGTACTTC
CASSLDIGGTGGYEQYF
>NA|NA|TRBJ1-1|TRBV20-1
TGCAGTGCTAGGCGCGCCGATGAAGCTTTCTTT
CSARRADEAFF
>NA|TRBD1|TRBJ2-3|TRBV7-2
TGTGCCAGCAGCATCCGGACAGGGGAGACAGATACGCAGTATTTT
CASSIRTGETDTQYF
>NA|NA|TRBJ1-5|TRBV5-4
TGTGCCAGCCTTTATTATAGCAATCAGCCCCAGCATTTT
CASLYYSNQPQHF
>NA|NA|TRBJ2-5|TRBV18
TGTGCCAGCTCACCACGTATAGGCAGGAACGAGGAGACCCAGTACTTC
CASSPRIGRNEETQYF
>NA|TRBD1|TRBJ2-1|TRBV5-1
TGCGCCAGCAGCTCGCTTCGGGACAGGGTTTCCTACAATGAGCAGTTCTTC
CASSSLRDRVSYNEQFF
>NA|NA|TRBJ1-1|TRBV7-3
TGTGCCAGCAGACGAGAGGGTAACACTGAAGCTTTCTTT
CASRREGNTEAFF
>NA|NA|TRBJ1-2|TRBV19
TGTGCCAGTAAAGGGGGGGGAGGTCACAATGGCTACACCTTC
CASKGGGGHNGYTF
>NA|NA|TRBJ2-1|TRBV12-3/TRBV12-4
TGTGCCAGCAGTTTTGAGGCCCCGGGTGAGCAGTTCTTC
CASSFEAPGEQFF
>once|TRBD1|TRBJ2-5|TRBV24-1
TGTGCCACCAGTGACGAGGGACAGGGACAAGAGACCCAGTACTTC
CATSDEGQGQETQYF
>NA|TRBD1|TRBJ1-3|TRBV27
TGTGCCAGCAGTCCCAAAGACAGGGCTGGAAACACCATATATTTT
CASSPKDRAGNTIYF
>once|NA|TRBJ1-1|TRBV5-6
TGTGCCAGCAGCTTGTGGGCAAAAACTGAAGCTTTCTTT
CASSLWAKTEAFF
>NA|NA|TRBJ1-2|TRBV3-1/TRBV3-2
TGTGCCAGCAGCCAAGAAGGCGCAGGGATCTATGGCTACACCTTC
CASSQEGAGIYGYTF
>NA|TRBD2|TRBJ2-1|TRBV7-2
TGTGCCAGCAGCTTTATTGTGGTAGCGGGGGTATACAATGAGCAGTTCTTC
CASSFIVVAGVYNEQFF
>once|NA|TRBJ1-3|TRBV3-1/TRBV3-2
TGTGCCAGCAGCCAGAGGGCCTCTGGAAACACCATATATTTT
CASSQRASGNTIYF
>NA|NA|TRBJ1-5|TRBV15
TGTGCCATCAGCGCCCTTGGACAGTCGTATAGCAATCAGCCCCAGCATTTT
CAISALGQSYSNQPQHF
>NA|NA|TRBJ2-5|TRBV3-1/TRBV3-2
TGTGCCAGCAGCCACGTTGCGGAGACCCAGTACTTC
CASSHVAETQYF
>NA|TRBD1|TRBJ1-2|TRBV2
TGTGCCAGCAGGGCCGGACAGGGGGGTAACTATGGCTACACCTTC
CASRAGQGGNYGYTF
>few|TRBD1|TRBJ1-2|TRBV12-3/TRBV12-4
TGTGCCAGCAGTTTACAGGGGGTAGGTGGCTACACCTTC
CASSLQGVGGYTF
>NA|NA|TRBJ1-3|TRBV19
TGTGCCAGTAGTACCGGGGGGCAGGGGTATGGAAACACCATATATTTT
CASSTGGQGYGNTIYF
>NA|TRBD2|TRBJ2-1|TRBV5-4
TGTGCCAGCAGCTTGGTGGTCGGGAGGGCCTGGAATGAGCAGTTCTTC
CASSLVVGRAWNEQFF